A single sample gave rise to the 26 T cell receptor beta chains below, sequenced in a study of blood T cell repertoires in COVID-19. Produced via immunoSEQ multiplex PCR; TCRdb's table is partial and in-frame only. This sample carries just over 300,000 clones, 90% of them seen once, and the ten largest clones take 3.5% to 4.5%. Sequenced: PBMCs or T cells enriched from blood (not recorded which). Source of these receptors: a woman aged 18 to 35 with acute COVID-19.

This chain links TRBV7-9 with TRBJ2-7; the match to TRBD1 covers 9 bases. The CDR3 totals 14 residues. Looked up from germline, CDR1 is SEHNR and CDR2 is FQNEAQ (reference sequence). The junction had 8 bases not matched to a gene; V was cut back by 5 bases and J by 6 bases. The DNA of the CDR3 is TGTGCCAGCAGCCCTCGGGGACAGGGTGTCGAGCAGTACTTC. It specifies CASSPRGQGVEQYF.

The V gene is TRBV30, the J gene TRBJ1-2; D is undetermined. V was shortened by 0 bases and J by 2 bases, with 7 bases between the two germline ends. CDR3 length equals 13 residues. CDR1 and CDR2 (germline): GTSNPN, SVGIG (reference sequence). CDR3 nucleotide sequence: TGTGCCTGGAGTGTACCCAGGAACTATGGCTACACCTTC. The encoded protein is CAWSVPRNYGYTF. Full variable domain (remainder filled in from reference TRBV30 and TRBJ1-2): SQTIHQWPATLVQPVGSPLSLECTVEGTSNPNLYWYRQAAGRGLQLLFYSVGIGQISSEVPQNLSASRPQDRQFILSSKKLLLSDSGFYLCAWSVPRNYGYTFGSGTRLTVV.

The chain recombines TRBV5-5 with TRBJ2-7, with a weak D call TRBD2 (5 bases). Trimming pared 4 bases from V and 0 bases from J, leaving 14 bases between. The germline gives CDR1 SGHKS, CDR2 YYEKEE (reference sequence). The CDR3 spans 15 residues. CDR3 residues: CASSRTEESSYEQYF. In DNA, the CDR3 is TGTGCCAGCAGCCGGACGGAGGAAAGCTCCTACGAGCAGTACTTC.

J is TRBJ1-2 and V is TRBV15, with no clear D. The CDR3 extends over 12 amino acids. CDR1 LNHNV and CDR2 YYDKDF come from the germline V gene (reference sequence). V was trimmed by 5 bases and J by 8 bases, leaving 12 bases between them. The CDR3 loop reads CATSLLYSGYTF. DNA of the CDR3: TGTGCCACCAGCTTACTCTATTCAGGCTACACCTTC.

V usage is TRBV12-3 or TRBV12-4 and J usage is TRBJ2-1; weak D call: TRBD2 (6 bases). This CDR3 spans 12 amino acids. The V and J ends lost 7 bases and 9 bases respectively, with 13 bases between them. The CDR3 sequence is CASTSDGGEQFF. DNA for the CDR3: TGTGCCAGCACCTCGGACGGGGGTGAGCAGTTCTTC.

V usage is TRBV7-6 and J usage is TRBJ1-1; 9 positions match TRBD1. This CDR3 is 18 amino acids long. The V gene's germline CDR1 is SGHVS and CDR2 FNYEAQ. V gave up 1 base and J gave up 1 base; unmatched junction bases: 10. The CDR3 loop reads CASSLGGQGMGGNTEAFF. CDR3 nucleotide sequence: TGTGCCAGCAGCTTAGGGGGACAGGGCATGGGTGGGAACACTGAAGCTTTCTTT.

This chain connects TRBV24-1 to TRBJ1-2; D is ambiguous. Trimming shortened V by 4 bases and J by 3 bases, and 8 bases separated the two germline ends. This CDR3 is 13 amino acids long. Germline V gene data show CDR1 as KGHDR and CDR2 as SFDVKD. CDR3 sequence: CATSDRRDYGYTF. The CDR3 nucleotides read TGTGCCACCAGTGACCGCCGGGACTATGGCTACACCTTC.

The V gene is TRBV5-4, the J gene TRBJ2-7, with a tentative D call TRBD2 (5 bases). The CDR3 contains 15 residues. Germline V lookup: CDR1 SGHNT, CDR2 YYREEE (reference sequence). The ends were cut back, 0 bases at V and 0 bases at J, with 10 bases in the middle. The CDR3 spells CASSLAAGSSYEQYF. Here the CDR3 DNA reads TGTGCCAGCAGCTTGGCGGCTGGGAGCTCCTACGAGCAGTACTTC.

This clone showed up just once. The chain uses TRBV29-1 and TRBJ2-2, with 13 bases that match TRBD2. Germline V gives CDR1 SQVTM, CDR2 ANQGSEA. With 7 bases clipped from V and 0 bases from J, the junction kept 5 bases outside the gene matches. CDR3 length equals 16 residues. CDR3 protein: CSGRGTSGTNTGELFF. The DNA of the CDR3 is TGCAGCGGCCGGGGGACTAGCGGGACGAACACCGGGGAGCTGTTTTTT.

The V and J genes are TRBV28 and TRBJ1-5; TRBD1 matches at 11 bases. Germline-derived CDR1 and CDR2 are MDHEN and SYDVKM. Trimming removed 7 bases from V and 6 bases from J; junction bases left unmatched: 5. The CDR3 sequence is 14 residues long. This CDR3 is CASKGQGGGQPQHF. Here the CDR3 DNA reads TGTGCCAGCAAGGGACAGGGGGGAGGTCAGCCCCAGCATTTT.

As DNA, the CDR3 is TGTGCCAGCTCACATTCTCCGGGATCACAAGCTTTCTTT. It translates to CASSHSPGSQAFF. This chain connects TRBV18 to TRBJ1-1; D unresolved. V gave up 4 bases and J gave up 9 bases, with 15 bases separating them. Germline CDR1 KGHSH, CDR2 LQKENI. This CDR3 is built from 13 residues.

This chain joins TRBV6-5 and TRBJ2-7, with D tentatively TRBD1 (6 bases). V was shortened by 7 bases and J by 6 bases, with 22 bases between the two germline ends. The germline gives CDR1 MNHEY, CDR2 SVGAGI. This CDR3 is built from 15 residues. CDR3 loop: CASTPGEPISSEQYF. The CDR3, as DNA: TGTGCCAGCACTCCAGGGGAGCCTATCTCGTCCGAGCAGTACTTC.

The chain joins TRBV29-1 to TRBJ2-3; tentatively, D is TRBD2 (5 bases). The CDR3 covers 12 residues. The germline V gene has CDR1 SQVTM and CDR2 ANQGSEA. The ends were cut back, 5 bases at V and 5 bases at J, with 11 bases in the middle. The CDR3 DNA is TGCAGCGTTCGGGGTAGCGAAGATACGCAGTATTTT. Amino acid sequence: CSVRGSEDTQYF.

The chain joins TRBV6-5 to TRBJ2-2; 9 nucleotides align to TRBD1. The CDR3 extends over 15 amino acids. Germline V gene data show CDR1 as MNHEY and CDR2 as SVGAGI. V dropped 2 bases and J dropped 9; count of bases not matched to a gene: 7. The CDR3 region is CASSYATGGDRELFF. The CDR3 DNA follows: TGTGCCAGCAGTTACGCGACAGGGGGAGATCGGGAGCTGTTTTTT.

This clone was detected only a few times. The chain is built from TRBV14 and TRBJ2-7; D is unclear. Deletions cut 1 base from V and 3 bases from J, with 13 bases between. CDR1 is SGHDN and CDR2 is FVKESK in the germline V gene. CDR3 length equals 15 residues. The CDR3 protein is CASSQGRGSLYEQYF. The DNA for the CDR3 is TGTGCCAGCAGCCAAGGGAGAGGCAGCCTCTACGAGCAGTACTTC. Variable domain in full (rest from reference TRBV14 and TRBJ2-7): EAGVTQFPSHSVIEKGQTVTLRCDPISGHDNLYWYRRVMGKEIKFLLHFVKESKQDESGMPNNRFLAERTGGTYSTLKVQPAELEDSGVYFCASSQGRGSLYEQYFGPGTRLTVT.

J is TRBJ1-1 and V is TRBV18, with a tentative D call TRBD1 (5 bases). The CDR3 has 13 residues. In germline, CDR1 is KGHSH, CDR2 LQKENI. Trimming stripped 4 bases from V and 8 bases from J, with 14 bases between. The DNA for the CDR3 is TGTGCCAGCTCACGGCGTGGGGGAGGGGAAGCTTTCTTT. Protein: CASSRRGGGEAFF.

The chain carries TRBV12-3 or TRBV12-4 and TRBJ2-5, with 9 bases identical to TRBD1. The V and J ends lost 6 bases and 5 bases, in that order; junction bases with no gene match: 4. The CDR3 totals 13 residues. CDR3 loop: CASSPGQGETQYF. CDR3 DNA sequence: TGTGCCAGCAGCCCCGGACAGGGGGAGACCCAGTACTTC.

The chain joins TRBV19 to TRBJ1-2, with 9 bases identical to TRBD1. Germline CDR1 and CDR2: LNHDA and SQIVND (reference sequence). The CDR3 covers 14 residues. The trim removed 6 bases at V and 2 bases at J, leaving 4 bases unmatched. The CDR3 DNA reads TGTGCCAGTAGCCTCGGGACAGGGAACTATGGCTACACCTTC. The encoded protein is CASSLGTGNYGYTF.

The chain carries TRBV4-2 and TRBJ2-7, with D perhaps matching TRBD1 (6 bases). V was cut by 8 bases and J by 5 bases, with 25 bases left in between. Germline V gene sequence: CDR1 LGHNA, CDR2 YNFKEQ. The CDR3 is 16 amino acids. The CDR3 loop reads CASLGARGPRRNEQYF. Written as DNA, the CDR3 is TGTGCCAGCCTGGGGGCCCGCGGTCCCCGTAGGAACGAGCAGTACTTC.

This chain connects TRBV19 to TRBJ1-4, with D unresolved. Germline V gene lookup returns CDR1 LNHDA and CDR2 SQIVND (reference sequence). The CDR3 is 15 residues long. Deletions cut 5 bases from V and 3 bases from J, with 13 bases between. DNA of the CDR3: TGTGCCAGTAGTTCGGCGGAATTCGCTAATGAAAAACTGTTTTTT. It yields the protein CASSSAEFANEKLFF. Using reference TRBV19 and TRBJ1-4 for the parts outside the CDR3, the full variable domain is DGGITQSPKYLFRKEGQNVTLSCEQNLNHDAMYWYRQDPGQGLRLIYYSQIVNDFQKGDIAEGYSVSREKKESFPLTVTSAQKNPTAFYLCASSSAEFANEKLFFGSGTQLSVL.

J is TRBJ1-2 and V is TRBV27; a possible D gene is TRBD1 (5 bases). V lost 4 bases, J lost 6 bases, and 12 bases lay in between. This CDR3 has 13 amino acids. Looked up from germline, CDR1 is MNHEY and CDR2 is SMNVEV (reference sequence). CDR3 protein: CASSSHRRHGYTF. DNA of the CDR3: TGTGCCAGCAGTTCCCACAGGAGACATGGCTACACCTTC.

J is TRBJ1-2 and V is TRBV9; 9 bases match TRBD1. The CDR3 is 15 residues long. Trimming removed 0 bases from V and 6 bases from J; junction bases left unmatched: 6. CDR1 and CDR2 (germline): SGDLS, YYNGEE. CDR3 region: CASSVGLDRGDGYTF. For the CDR3, the DNA is TGTGCCAGCAGCGTAGGCCTCGACAGGGGGGATGGCTACACCTTC.

The chain carries TRBV11-2 and TRBJ2-7, with TRBD1 as a possible D gene (5 bases). This CDR3 contains 13 residues. Germline V gene lookup returns CDR1 SGHAT and CDR2 FQNNGV. Trimming cost V 2 bases and J 3 bases, with 8 bases left between them. This CDR3 reads CASSLTQGYEQYF. In DNA, the CDR3 is TGTGCCAGCAGCTTAACCCAGGGCTACGAGCAGTACTTC.

The V gene is TRBV12-3 or TRBV12-4, the J gene TRBJ2-5; D remains ambiguous. The CDR3 is 11 residues long. Trimming took off 4 bases at V and 5 bases at J, with 5 bases between the two ends. The CDR3, as DNA: TGTGCCAGCAGTTCCGGTGAGACCCAGTACTTC. It codes for CASSSGETQYF.

The chain is built from TRBV4-2 and TRBJ1-4; unclear D gene. The V and J ends lost 4 bases and 0 bases respectively, with 9 bases between them. Germline lookup yields CDR1 LGHNA and CDR2 YNFKEQ. The CDR3 consists of 15 residues. The CDR3 is CASSRPTSTNEKLFF. The CDR3 nucleotides are TGTGCCAGCAGCCGGCCGACATCAACTAATGAAAAACTGTTTTTT.

CDR3 sequence reads: CASRTYQGALDTQYF. CDR3 nucleotide sequence: TGTGCCAGCAGGACCTACCAGGGGGCTTTAGATACGCAGTATTTT. This chain uses TRBV27 with TRBJ2-3, with 8 bases identical to TRBD1. Trimming at V came to 6 bases and at J to 5 bases, leaving 10 bases not matched to a gene. CDR3 length: 15 amino acids. The germline gives CDR1 MNHEY, CDR2 SMNVEV (reference sequence).